The T cell receptor beta chain under discussion was sequenced for a study of blood T cell repertoires in COVID-19 (dated by TCRdb to 2019 to 2021). Context from the whole study: The collaborator samples originated in the United States, Italy and Spain and spanned the acute and convalescent phases of COVID-19. The prospective study material was composed of cDNA or gDNA derived from T cells, B-cell-depleted T cells, or PBMCs. The dataset comprised deeply sampled blood TCRbeta repertoires from subjects exposed to, actively infected with, or recovered from COVID-19. A freely available public database, intended as a resource for researchers studying the immune response to SARS-CoV-2, is where the repertoires were released. Samples came from the ongoing ImmuneRACE study (first 160 participants) plus 1,254 subjects from 6 global collaborators. Sample metadata almost always included a de-identified subject ID, COVID-19 status, age in years and sex. Where HLA class I and class II types were available, the types were taken from metadata supplied by the sample provider, not from assay-based typing. General study outcomes and caveats: The amount of clinical and demographic metadata varied by source and participant and was provided uncurated.

TCRbeta CDR3 regions were amplified from genomic DNA by means of the immunoSEQ Assay, a bias-controlled multiplex PCR. Under the source paper's analysis protocol: Nucleated cell counts per sample were estimated from amplification of reference gene primers within the assay. To quantify the absolute abundance of each unique TCRbeta CDR3 rearrangement, sequence reads were collapsed and filtered. For each sample, productive Simpson clonality was calculated by taking the square root of Simpson's diversity index across productive rearrangements. What TCRdb holds here is the immuneACCESS table cut down to in-frame rearrangements. Part of the clones is not present; checked against another copy, under half of the missing clones reflect an unresolved V gene, and the others are unexplained. V and J calls and clone size are copied from that table; D and trimming were computed from the DNA. Within this sample are fewer than 250,000 clones, with approximately 84% of them counted one time only. The ten biggest clones cover around 3.5% of the sample.

Participants in the prospective study were aged 18 to 89 years, lived in about two dozen United States geographic areas, and enrolled through a virtual design. In the prospective study, cohorts were assigned on the basis of participant-reported clinical history obtained from a screening survey and a study questionnaire. ImmuneRACE Cohort 3 recovered participants were defined by two consecutive negative NP/OP PCR tests, healthcare professional clearance, or symptom resolution. Mobile phlebotomists in the prospective study collected whole blood, serum and a nasopharyngeal or oropharyngeal swab from every participant. Prospective study participants could optionally give additional blood draws and questionnaires over an approximately two-month period. Prospective study blood samples were shipped either frozen or at room temperature before DNA extraction. Note on this clone: Which antigen it targets is not known. The sample holds no much larger clone one base away, and base qualities are not on file.

V lost 0 bases and J lost 3 bases; the stretch between them is 14 bases long. From the cysteine up to the phenylalanine, the CDR3 has a length of 15 residues. CDR3 DNA only is kept here, 45 bases in frame from base 1. CDR1 and CDR2, looked up from the germline V gene (reference sequence), are GTSNPN and SVGIG. This TCR was sampled from a woman younger than 45 who had recovered from COVID-19. The sequence links TRBV30 to TRBJ1-1; matching of 5 bases hints at TRBD1 as the D gene. Sequenced: PBMCs or T cells enriched from blood (not recorded which). The base sequence is TGTGCCTGGAGTGTATGGGGGGGAGAGGACACTGAAGCTTTCTTT. The resulting protein is CAWSVWGGEDTEAFF.